These 27 T cell receptor beta chains originate from one sample sequenced in a study of cytomegalovirus exposure and HLA in healthy donors. PCR amplification relied on 60 Vbeta primers (plus 13 Jbeta primers). The data were produced by immunoSEQ multiplex PCR, yet TCRdb's version contains in-frame clones alone and is incomplete. This table has about 160,000 clones, 75% to 90% appearing once. The sample was PBMCs. The receptors come from a woman aged 18 to 35 in good health and CMV-seronegative.

The chain combines TRBV5-1 with TRBJ1-1, with a weak D call TRBD1 (5 bases). This CDR3 spans 14 amino acids. In germline, CDR1 is SGHRS, CDR2 YFSETQ. V lost 2 bases and J lost 0, with 8 bases in between. The CDR3 DNA is TGCGCCAGCAGCTTTGACAGACTGAACACTGAAGCTTTCTTT. Protein product: CASSFDRLNTEAFF.

The chain combines TRBV6-6 with TRBJ2-1, with D maybe TRBD2 (6 bases). The V gene's germline CDR1 is MNHNY and CDR2 SVGAGI (reference sequence). The length of the CDR3 is 16 residues. Trimming stripped 2 bases from V and 8 bases from J, with 19 bases between. Here the CDR3 reads CASSYERDSTWDEQFF. The CDR3 DNA reads as TGTGCCAGCAGTTACGAACGGGACTCCACATGGGATGAGCAGTTCTTC.

The chain carries TRBV5-5 and TRBJ2-7, with D possibly TRBD1 on 5 matching bases. Germline CDR1 and CDR2: SGHKS and YYEKEE (reference sequence). With 6 bases removed from V and 3 bases from J, the gap between germline ends came to 25 bases. There are 17 residues in the CDR3. This chain's CDR3 is CASKKEMRQPLYYEQYF. CDR3 sequence (DNA): TGTGCCAGCAAAAAAGAGATGAGACAGCCTCTTTACTACGAGCAGTACTTC.

J is TRBJ1-2 and V is TRBV18; 7 positions agree with TRBD1. V lost 5 bases, J lost 4 bases, and 10 bases stayed unmatched. The CDR3 has 15 residues. Germline CDR1 KGHSH, CDR2 LQKENI. CDR3: CASSSTDRASYGYTF. CDR3 DNA sequence: TGTGCCAGCTCATCGACCGACAGGGCGAGCTATGGCTACACCTTC. Using reference TRBV18 and TRBJ1-2 for the parts outside the CDR3, the full variable domain is NAGVMQNPRHLVRRRGQEARLRCSPMKGHSHVYWYRQLPEEGLKFMVYLQKENIIDESGMPKERFSAEFPKEGPSILRIQQVVRGDSAAYFCASSSTDRASYGYTFGSGTRLTVV.

The chain couples TRBV27 to TRBJ2-1; a possible D gene is TRBD1 (6 bases). Germline-derived CDR1 and CDR2 are MNHEY and SMNVEV (reference sequence). The V end lost 3 bases, the J end lost 8 bases, and 14 bases lay between the germline ends. The CDR3 runs 14 residues. The CDR3 nucleotides read TGTGCCAGCAGTTTGAGGACAGCCGGGGATGAGCAGTTCTTC. It codes for CASSLRTAGDEQFF.

This clone has more than one count but fewer than ten. This chain joins TRBV11-2 and TRBJ2-1, with 8 bases aligning to TRBD2. After removal of 0 bases from V and 7 bases from J, the junction contained 14 bases not matched to a gene. The CDR3 length is 18 residues. The germline V gene has CDR1 SGHAT and CDR2 FQNNGV. The CDR3 region has the DNA TGTGCCAGCAGCTTAGATTACGACTTGGCGGGGGGATTTAATGAGCAGTTCTTC. It codes for CASSLDYDLAGGFNEQFF. The whole variable domain, remainder taken from reference TRBV11-2 and TRBJ2-1, is EAGVAQSPRYKIIEKRQSVAFWCNPISGHATLYWYQQILGQGPKLLIQFQNNGVVDDSQLPKDRFSAERLKGVDSTLKIQPAKLEDSAVYLCASSLDYDLAGGFNEQFFGPGTRLTVL.

The chain combines TRBV30 with TRBJ1-1, with TRBD1 as a possible D gene (6 bases). The CDR3 length is 14 residues. Trimming removed 0 bases at V and 6 bases at J, with 14 bases between. Per the germline V gene, CDR1 is GTSNPN and CDR2 is SVGIG (reference sequence). CDR3 DNA sequence: TGTGCCTGGAGTGTAGGGAGCAGGGGAGCTGAAGCTTTCTTT. This gives the protein CAWSVGSRGAEAFF. The full variable domain, rest sourced from reference TRBV30 and TRBJ1-1, is SQTIHQWPATLVQPVGSPLSLECTVEGTSNPNLYWYRQAAGRGLQLLFYSVGIGQISSEVPQNLSASRPQDRQFILSSKKLLLSDSGFYLCAWSVGSRGAEAFFGQGTRLTVV.

The rearrangement uses TRBV5-4 and TRBJ1-3, with 7 bases fitting TRBD1. V was pared by 2 bases and J by 0 bases, with 8 bases of the junction left unmatched. CDR1 SGHNT and CDR2 YYREEE come from the germline V gene (reference sequence). This CDR3 is built from 17 residues. The CDR3 region is CASSLGGSYYSGNTIYF. The CDR3 coding sequence is TGTGCCAGCAGCTTAGGGGGCTCTTATTACTCTGGAAACACCATATATTTT.

The V and J genes are TRBV28 and TRBJ1-2, with 8 positions matching TRBD1. Germline CDR1 is MDHEN and CDR2 is SYDVKM. V shed 6 bases and J 5 bases; nucleotides not matched to a gene: 11. CDR3 length: 15 residues. The CDR3 DNA follows: TGTGCCAGCAGGGACAGGGAGGGGGTTAAATATGGCTACACCTTC. It yields the protein CASRDREGVKYGYTF.

This sequence joins TRBV5-1 and TRBJ1-1; D is unclear. Trimming removed 0 bases from V and 5 bases from J, with 8 bases in between. The germline CDR1 and CDR2 sequences are SGHRS and YFSETQ. There are 13 residues in the CDR3. The CDR3: CASSLGGGTEAFF. The CDR3 region has the DNA TGCGCCAGCAGCTTGGGGGGAGGAACTGAAGCTTTCTTT.

The gene calls are TRBV4-2 and TRBJ2-7; 8 bases align to TRBD1. Unmatched junction bases numbered 8, after V lost 0 bases and J lost 4 bases. The CDR3 contains 16 residues. Germline V gene lookup returns CDR1 LGHNA and CDR2 YNFKEQ. Here the CDR3 DNA reads TGTGCCAGCAGCCAAGATCGGACAGGGAAGGGTTACGAGCAGTACTTC. Its translation is CASSQDRTGKGYEQYF.

This chain links TRBV4-2 with TRBJ2-1; D ambiguous. V lost 0 bases and J 6 bases, leaving 9 bases between the germline ends. The CDR3 contains 14 residues. Germline V CDR1 and CDR2: LGHNA, YNFKEQ. CDR3 sequence reads: CASSQDRMINEQFF. The CDR3 bases are TGTGCCAGCAGCCAAGATAGAATGATCAATGAGCAGTTCTTC.

The chain couples TRBV7-3 to TRBJ1-1; D might be TRBD1 (5 bases). CDR1 is SGHTA and CDR2 is FQGTGA in the germline V gene. The CDR3 loop spans 14 amino acids. The V and J ends lost 0 bases and 3 bases respectively, with 8 bases between them. The CDR3 reads CASSLTGGYTEAFF. The CDR3, as DNA: TGTGCCAGCAGCTTAACGGGGGGGTACACTGAAGCTTTCTTT.

The rearrangement joins TRBV5-1 to TRBJ1-4, with 11 bases that match TRBD1. The CDR3 has 14 amino acids. Trimming removed 4 bases from V and 8 bases from J; junction bases left unmatched: 4. Germline-derived CDR1 and CDR2 are SGHRS and YFSETQ. CDR3 nucleotide sequence: TGCGCCAGCAGCCGAGGACAGGGGGCCGAAAAACTGTTTTTT. Protein: CASSRGQGAEKLFF.

This clone has only a few counts. The J gene is TRBJ2-1, the V gene TRBV13, with D perhaps TRBD2 (7 bases). V lost 2 bases to trimming and J lost 5 bases, with 13 bases between them. Germline lookup yields CDR1 PRHDT and CDR2 FYEKMQ (reference sequence). This CDR3 is 15 amino acids long. This CDR3 is CASSLIGGVNNEQFF. CDR3 nucleotide sequence: TGTGCCAGCAGCTTAATAGGGGGGGTCAACAATGAGCAGTTCTTC.

This clone has just one count. The J gene is TRBJ2-1, the V gene TRBV6-1, with 9 positions matching TRBD2. Germline trimming cut 1 base from V and 3 bases from J; bases unmatched to any gene: 1. Per germline, CDR1 MNHNS and CDR2 SASEGT. The CDR3 extends over 15 amino acids. The CDR3 here is CASSEGLAVYNEQFF. The DNA for the CDR3 is TGTGCCAGCAGTGAAGGACTAGCGGTCTACAATGAGCAGTTCTTC.

The chain has TRBV27 and TRBJ2-7; the match to TRBD1 covers 12 bases. The CDR3 is made up of 15 amino acids. V trimming: 6 bases; J trimming: 5 bases; junction bases outside the gene matches: 8. Per the germline V gene, CDR1 is MNHEY and CDR2 is SMNVEV (reference sequence). DNA for the CDR3: TGTGCCAGCAGAAAGCTGGGACAGGGGGCCAACGAGCAGTACTTC. Its translation: CASRKLGQGANEQYF.

The chain combines TRBV6-1 with TRBJ1-1; D uncertain. Per germline, CDR1 MNHNS and CDR2 SASEGT. V shed 0 bases and J shed 4 bases, with 6 bases lying between them. The CDR3 is 13 amino acids. The CDR3 DNA reads TGTGCCAGCAGTGAAGCCGAGGTCACTGAAGCTTTCTTT. It yields the protein CASSEAEVTEAFF.

This chain joins TRBV5-1 and TRBJ2-3; TRBD2 might be the D (5 bases). This CDR3 has 15 amino acids. V was trimmed by 7 bases and J by 0 bases, leaving 15 bases between them. CDR1 SGHRS and CDR2 YFSETQ come from the germline V gene. CDR3 in amino acids: CASRERASSTDTQYF. The CDR3 coding sequence is TGCGCCAGCCGGGAAAGGGCTAGCAGCACAGATACGCAGTATTTT.

This clone was seen only once. The chain couples TRBV5-4 to TRBJ1-2; 9 nucleotides match TRBD1. This CDR3 spans 16 amino acids. Per germline, CDR1 SGHNT and CDR2 YYREEE (reference sequence). V lost 6 bases, J lost 5 bases, and 14 bases stayed unmatched. The DNA of the CDR3 is TGTGCCAGCACCCGGGGAGACAGGGGGAGTTGGTATGGCTACACCTTC. Translation gives CASTRGDRGSWYGYTF.

V and J are TRBV11-2 and TRBJ1-2; 10 nucleotides line up with TRBD1. Germline lookup yields CDR1 SGHAT and CDR2 FQNNGV. The V and J ends lost 1 base and 8 bases, in that order; junction bases with no gene match: 7. This CDR3 region has 15 residues. CDR3 nucleotides: TGTGCCAGCAGCTTAGTTCAGGACAGGGGGAAAGGCTACACCTTC. Translation: CASSLVQDRGKGYTF.

V usage is TRBV5-6 and J usage is TRBJ1-5; 8 bases agree with TRBD1. V gave up 3 bases and J gave up 0 bases; unmatched junction bases: 11. Germline V gene lookup returns CDR1 SGHDT and CDR2 YYEEEE. The CDR3 contains 18 residues. As DNA, the CDR3 is TGTGCCAGCAGCTCGACGGGACAGGATCCTGTTAGCAATCAGCCCCAGCATTTT. Its protein product is CASSSTGQDPVSNQPQHF.

The chain links TRBV28 to TRBJ2-5, with D possibly TRBD1 on 5 matching bases. Germline CDR1 and CDR2: MDHEN and SYDVKM. The germline V and J ends were trimmed by 5 bases and 0 bases, with 10 bases remaining between them. The CDR3 loop spans 14 amino acids. The CDR3 loop reads CASSRRTHQETQYF. The CDR3 DNA follows: TGTGCCAGCAGTCGTCGGACACACCAAGAGACCCAGTACTTC.

The V gene is TRBV7-9, the J gene TRBJ2-7, with D possibly TRBD1 on 6 matching bases. The CDR3 has 11 residues. V was pared by 10 bases and J by 7 bases, with 14 bases between. Germline V gives CDR1 SEHNR, CDR2 FQNEAQ (reference sequence). The CDR3 reads CATEKGVEQYF. The CDR3 coding sequence is TGTGCCACCGAAAAGGGGGTAGAGCAGTACTTC.

The rearrangement joins TRBV11-2 to TRBJ1-3; the D gene is possibly TRBD1 (6 bases). Looked up from germline, CDR1 is SGHAT and CDR2 is FQNNGV. This CDR3 has 13 amino acids. With 5 bases removed from V and 7 bases from J, the gap between germline ends came to 12 bases. DNA for the CDR3: TGTGCCAGCAGCCTCGACAGGTGGAACACCATATATTTT. Its protein is CASSLDRWNTIYF.

This clone was observed a single time. The chain links TRBV28 to TRBJ1-5, with 7 positions matching TRBD1. V lost 7 bases to trimming and J lost 0 bases; unmatched junction nucleotides: 15. The length of the CDR3 is 18 residues. Germline CDR1 is MDHEN and CDR2 is SYDVKM. For the CDR3, the DNA is TGTGCCAGCAACAACCCCGGGACAGCCTCCCATAGCAATCAGCCCCAGCATTTT. This codes for CASNNPGTASHSNQPQHF.

V and J are TRBV5-1 and TRBJ2-1; 9 bases align to TRBD2. V dropped 5 bases and J dropped 3; count of bases not matched to a gene: 6. This CDR3 has 15 amino acids. CDR1 and CDR2 (germline): SGHRS, YFSETQ. CDR3 sequence reads: CASRGLASRYNEQFF. The CDR3 DNA sequence: TGCGCCAGCAGAGGACTAGCGAGCCGCTACAATGAGCAGTTCTTC.